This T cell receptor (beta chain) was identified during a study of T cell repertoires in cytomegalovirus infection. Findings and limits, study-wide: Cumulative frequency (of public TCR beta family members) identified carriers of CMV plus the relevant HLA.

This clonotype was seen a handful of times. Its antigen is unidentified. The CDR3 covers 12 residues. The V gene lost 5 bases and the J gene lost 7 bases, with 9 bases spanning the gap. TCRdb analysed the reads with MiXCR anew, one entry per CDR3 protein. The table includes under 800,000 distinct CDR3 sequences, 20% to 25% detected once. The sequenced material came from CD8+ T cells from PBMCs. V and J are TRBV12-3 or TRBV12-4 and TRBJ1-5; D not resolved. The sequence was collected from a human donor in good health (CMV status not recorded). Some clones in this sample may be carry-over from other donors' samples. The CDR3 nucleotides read TGTGCCAGCAGTCACGGGAGGCAGCCCCAGCATTTT. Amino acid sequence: CASSHGRQPQHF.